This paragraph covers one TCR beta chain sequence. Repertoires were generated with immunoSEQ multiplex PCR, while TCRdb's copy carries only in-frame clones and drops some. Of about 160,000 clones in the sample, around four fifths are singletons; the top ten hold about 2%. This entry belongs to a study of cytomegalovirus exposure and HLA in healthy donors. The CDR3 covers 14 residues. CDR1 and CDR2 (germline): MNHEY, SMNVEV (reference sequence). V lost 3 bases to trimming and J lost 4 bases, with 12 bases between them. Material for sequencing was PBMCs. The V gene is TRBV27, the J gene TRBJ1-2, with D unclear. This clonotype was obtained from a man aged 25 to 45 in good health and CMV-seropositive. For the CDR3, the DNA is TGTGCCAGCAGTTTCGGCGGGCTGGGCTATGGCTACACCTTC. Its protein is CASSFGGLGYGYTF.